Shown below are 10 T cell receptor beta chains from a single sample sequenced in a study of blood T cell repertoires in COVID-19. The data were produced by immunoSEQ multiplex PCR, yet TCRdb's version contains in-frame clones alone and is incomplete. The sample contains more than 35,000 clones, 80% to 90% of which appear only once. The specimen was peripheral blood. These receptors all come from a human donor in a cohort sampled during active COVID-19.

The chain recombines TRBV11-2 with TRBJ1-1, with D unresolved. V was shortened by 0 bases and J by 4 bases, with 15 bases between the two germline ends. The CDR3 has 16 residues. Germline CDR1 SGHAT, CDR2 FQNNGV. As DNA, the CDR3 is TGTGCCAGCAGCTTAGAGGCGGTAGGTCTGGGCACTGAAGCTTTCTTT. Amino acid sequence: CASSLEAVGLGTEAFF.

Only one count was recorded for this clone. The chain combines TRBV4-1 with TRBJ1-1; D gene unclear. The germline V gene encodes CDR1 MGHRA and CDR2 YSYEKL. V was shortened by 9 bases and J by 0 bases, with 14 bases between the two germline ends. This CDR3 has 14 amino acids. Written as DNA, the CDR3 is TGCGCCAGTCGAGGCCCGACTCTGAACACTGAAGCTTTCTTT. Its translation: CASRGPTLNTEAFF.

The CDR3 protein is CASSPSGGRQEKLFF. In DNA form, the CDR3 reads TGTGCCAGCAGCCCGTCGGGTGGGAGGCAAGAAAAACTGTTTTTT. The genes are TRBV5-4 and TRBJ1-4; D gene uncertain. The CDR3 contains 15 residues. CDR1 SGHNT and CDR2 YYREEE come from the germline V gene (reference sequence). The ends were cut back, 4 bases at V and 8 bases at J, with 18 bases in the middle.

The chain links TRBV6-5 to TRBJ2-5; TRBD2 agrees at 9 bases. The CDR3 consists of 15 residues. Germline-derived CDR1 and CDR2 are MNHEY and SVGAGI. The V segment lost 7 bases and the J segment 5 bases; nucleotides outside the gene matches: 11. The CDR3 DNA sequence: TGTGCCAGCACGCGGGGGGGGACCCAGGGGGAGACCCAGTACTTC. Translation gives CASTRGGTQGETQYF.

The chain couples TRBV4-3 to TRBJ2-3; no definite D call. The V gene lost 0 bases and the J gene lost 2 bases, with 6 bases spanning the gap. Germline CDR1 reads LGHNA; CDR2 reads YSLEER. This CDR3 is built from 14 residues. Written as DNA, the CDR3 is TGCGCCAGCAGCCAAGATCAGGCCACAGATACGCAGTATTTT. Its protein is CASSQDQATDTQYF.

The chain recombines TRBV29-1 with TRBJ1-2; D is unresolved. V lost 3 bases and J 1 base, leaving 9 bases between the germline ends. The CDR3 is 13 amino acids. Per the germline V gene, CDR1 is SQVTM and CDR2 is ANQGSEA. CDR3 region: CSVEVGGNYGYTF. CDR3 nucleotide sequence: TGCAGCGTTGAGGTCGGAGGTAACTATGGCTACACCTTC.

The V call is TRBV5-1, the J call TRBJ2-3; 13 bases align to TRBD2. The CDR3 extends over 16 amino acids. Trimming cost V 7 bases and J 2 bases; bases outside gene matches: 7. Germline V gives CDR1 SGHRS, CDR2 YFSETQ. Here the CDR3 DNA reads TGCGCCAGCGATATGGGACTAGCGGGAATCACAGATACGCAGTATTTT. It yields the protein CASDMGLAGITDTQYF.

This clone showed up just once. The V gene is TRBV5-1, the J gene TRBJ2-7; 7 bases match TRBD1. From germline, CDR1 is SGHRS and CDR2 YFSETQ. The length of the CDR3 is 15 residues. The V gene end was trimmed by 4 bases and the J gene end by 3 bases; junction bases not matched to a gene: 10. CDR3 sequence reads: CASSQTTGTGYEQYF. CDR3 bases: TGCGCCAGCAGCCAGACGACAGGGACCGGCTACGAGCAGTACTTC.

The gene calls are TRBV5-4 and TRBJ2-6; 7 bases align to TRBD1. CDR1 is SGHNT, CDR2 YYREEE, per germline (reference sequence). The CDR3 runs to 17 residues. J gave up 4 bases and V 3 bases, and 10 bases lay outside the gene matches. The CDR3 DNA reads TGTGCCAGCAGCTCTGACCCAACAGGGGCCGGGGCCAACGTCCTGACTTTC. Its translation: CASSSDPTGAGANVLTF.

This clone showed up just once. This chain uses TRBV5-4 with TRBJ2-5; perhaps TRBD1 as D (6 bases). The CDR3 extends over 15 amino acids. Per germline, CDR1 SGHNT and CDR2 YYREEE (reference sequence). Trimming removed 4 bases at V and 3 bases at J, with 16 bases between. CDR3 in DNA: TGTGCCAGCAGCCTTTTCGGGGCAGGGGAAGAGACCCAGTACTTC. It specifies CASSLFGAGEETQYF.